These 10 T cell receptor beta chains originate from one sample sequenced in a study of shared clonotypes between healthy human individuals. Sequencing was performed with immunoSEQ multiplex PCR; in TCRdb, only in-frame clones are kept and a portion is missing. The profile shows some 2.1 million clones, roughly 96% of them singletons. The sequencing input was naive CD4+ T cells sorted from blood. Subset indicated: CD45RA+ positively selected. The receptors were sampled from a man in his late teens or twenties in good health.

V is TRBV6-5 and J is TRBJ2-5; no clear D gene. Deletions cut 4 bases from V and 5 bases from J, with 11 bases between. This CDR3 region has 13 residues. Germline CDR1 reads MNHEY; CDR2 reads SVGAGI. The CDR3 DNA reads TGTGCCAGCAGTTTCGCACGTGGGGAGACCCAGTACTTC. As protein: CASSFARGETQYF.

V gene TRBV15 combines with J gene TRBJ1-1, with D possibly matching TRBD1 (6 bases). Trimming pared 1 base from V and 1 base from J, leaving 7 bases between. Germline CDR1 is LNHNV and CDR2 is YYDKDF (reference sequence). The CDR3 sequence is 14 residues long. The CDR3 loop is CATSRGQENTEAFF. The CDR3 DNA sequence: TGTGCCACCAGCAGAGGACAGGAGAACACTGAAGCTTTCTTT.

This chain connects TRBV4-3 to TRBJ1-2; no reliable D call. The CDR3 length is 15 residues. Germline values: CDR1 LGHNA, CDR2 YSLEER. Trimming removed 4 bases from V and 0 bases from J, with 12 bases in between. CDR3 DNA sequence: TGCGCCAGCAGCCCGAGGACGGAGACTAACTATGGCTACACCTTC. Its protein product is CASSPRTETNYGYTF.

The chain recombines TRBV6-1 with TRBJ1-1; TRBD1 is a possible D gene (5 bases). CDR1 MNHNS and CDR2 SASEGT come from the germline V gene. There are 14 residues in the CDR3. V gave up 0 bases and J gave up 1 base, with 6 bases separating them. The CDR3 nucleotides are TGTGCCAGCAGTGAAGCCGGGGCGAACACTGAAGCTTTCTTT. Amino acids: CASSEAGANTEAFF.

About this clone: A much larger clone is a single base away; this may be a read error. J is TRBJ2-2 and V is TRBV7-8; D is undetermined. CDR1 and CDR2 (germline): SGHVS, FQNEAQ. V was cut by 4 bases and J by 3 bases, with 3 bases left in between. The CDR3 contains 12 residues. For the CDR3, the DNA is TGTGCCAGCAGCTCCGACACCGGGGAGCTGTTTTTT. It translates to CASSSDTGELFF.

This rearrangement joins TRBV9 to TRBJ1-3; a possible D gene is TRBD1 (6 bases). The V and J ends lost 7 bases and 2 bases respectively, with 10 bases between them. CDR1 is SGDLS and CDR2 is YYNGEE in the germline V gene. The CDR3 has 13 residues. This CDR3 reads CASGGEAGNTIYF. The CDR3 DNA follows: TGTGCCAGCGGGGGCGAAGCTGGAAACACCATATATTTT.

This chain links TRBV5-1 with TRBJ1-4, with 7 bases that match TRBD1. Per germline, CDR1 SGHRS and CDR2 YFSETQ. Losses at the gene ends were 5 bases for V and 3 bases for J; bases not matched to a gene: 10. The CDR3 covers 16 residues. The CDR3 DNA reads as TGCGCCAGCAGTATTAGGGGGCAGACCTCTAATGAAAAACTGTTTTTT. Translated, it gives CASSIRGQTSNEKLFF.

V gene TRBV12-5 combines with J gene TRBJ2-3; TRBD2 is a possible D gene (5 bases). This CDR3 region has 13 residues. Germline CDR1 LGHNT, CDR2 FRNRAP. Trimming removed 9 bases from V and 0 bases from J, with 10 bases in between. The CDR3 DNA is TGTGCTAGCGGCCGGGGTAGCACAGATACGCAGTATTTT. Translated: CASGRGSTDTQYF.

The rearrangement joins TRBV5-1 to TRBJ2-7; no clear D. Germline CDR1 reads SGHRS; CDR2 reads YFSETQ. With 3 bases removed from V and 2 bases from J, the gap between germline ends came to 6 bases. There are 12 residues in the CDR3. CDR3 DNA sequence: TGCGCCAGCAGCTCCACTACCTACGAGCAGTACTTC. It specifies CASSSTTYEQYF.

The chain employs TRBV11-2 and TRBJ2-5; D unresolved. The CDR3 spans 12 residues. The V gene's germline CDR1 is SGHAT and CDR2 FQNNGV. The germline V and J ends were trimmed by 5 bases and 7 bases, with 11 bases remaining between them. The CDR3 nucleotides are TGTGCCAGCAGCGAAAGGGCCAGGACCCAGTACTTC. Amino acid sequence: CASSERARTQYF.